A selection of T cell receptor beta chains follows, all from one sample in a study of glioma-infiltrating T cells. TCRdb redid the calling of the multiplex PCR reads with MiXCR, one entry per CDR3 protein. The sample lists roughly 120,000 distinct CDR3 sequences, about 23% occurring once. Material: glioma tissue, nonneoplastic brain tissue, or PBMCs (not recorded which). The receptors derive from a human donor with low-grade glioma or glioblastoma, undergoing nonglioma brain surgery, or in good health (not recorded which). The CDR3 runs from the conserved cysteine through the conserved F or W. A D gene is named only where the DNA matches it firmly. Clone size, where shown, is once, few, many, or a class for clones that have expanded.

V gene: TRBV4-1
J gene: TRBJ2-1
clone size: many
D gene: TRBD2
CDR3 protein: CASSPHMSGSLKEQFF
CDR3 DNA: TGCGCCAGCAGCCCACACATGAGCGGGAGTTTGAAGGAGCAGTTCTTC

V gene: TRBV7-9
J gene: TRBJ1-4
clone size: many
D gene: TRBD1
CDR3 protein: CASRTDRVNEKLFF
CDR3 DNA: TGTGCCAGCAGAACCGACAGGGTTAATGAAAAACTGTTTTTT

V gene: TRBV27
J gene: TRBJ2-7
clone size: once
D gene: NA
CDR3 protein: CASSQVGTPRSSYEQYF
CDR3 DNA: TGTGCCAGCAGTCAAGTTGGGACACCCAGGAGCTCCTACGAGCAGTACTTC

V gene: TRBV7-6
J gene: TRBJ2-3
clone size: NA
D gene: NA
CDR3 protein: CASRYSLPSTDTQYF
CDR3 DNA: TGTGCCAGCCGCTACAGTCTTCCTAGCACAGATACGCAGTATTTT

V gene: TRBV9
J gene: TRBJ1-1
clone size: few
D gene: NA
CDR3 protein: CASSVAPNSEAFF
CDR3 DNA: TGTGCCAGCAGCGTAGCACCAAACTCGGAAGCTTTCTTT

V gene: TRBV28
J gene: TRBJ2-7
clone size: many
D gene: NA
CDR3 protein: CAIKSSGFEQYF
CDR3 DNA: TGTGCCATCAAGTCGTCCGGGTTCGAGCAGTACTTC

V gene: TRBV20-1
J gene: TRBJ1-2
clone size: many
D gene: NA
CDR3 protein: CSASGQGNNYGYTF
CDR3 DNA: TGCAGTGCTAGTGGTCAGGGTAATAACTATGGCTACACCTTC

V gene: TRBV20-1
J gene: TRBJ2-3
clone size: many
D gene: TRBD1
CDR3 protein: CSAYGTDGTDTQYF
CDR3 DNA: TGCAGTGCTTACGGGACAGATGGCACAGATACGCAGTATTTT

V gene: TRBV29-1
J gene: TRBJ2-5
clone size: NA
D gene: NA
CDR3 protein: CSVEDGGAEETQYF
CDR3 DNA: TGCAGCGTTGAAGATGGGGGGGCGGAGGAGACCCAGTACTTC

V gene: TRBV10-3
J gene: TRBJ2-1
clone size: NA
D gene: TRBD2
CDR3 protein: CAISESRAGTSSYNEQFF
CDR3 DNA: TGTGCCATCAGTGAATCAAGAGCGGGGACTAGCTCCTACAATGAGCAGTTCTTC

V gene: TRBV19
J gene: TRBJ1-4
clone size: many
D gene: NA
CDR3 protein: CASSDRQGEKLFF
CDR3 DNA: TGTGCCAGTAGTGATCGACAAGGCGAAAAACTGTTTTTT

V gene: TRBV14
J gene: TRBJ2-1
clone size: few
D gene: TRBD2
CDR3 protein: CASSQGLAANEQFF
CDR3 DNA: TGTGCCAGCAGCCAAGGACTAGCGGCAAATGAGCAGTTCTTC

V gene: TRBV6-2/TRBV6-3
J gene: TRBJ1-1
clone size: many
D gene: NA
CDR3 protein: CASSYDRTAFF
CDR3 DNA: TGTGCCAGCAGTTATGACAGAACGGCTTTCTTT

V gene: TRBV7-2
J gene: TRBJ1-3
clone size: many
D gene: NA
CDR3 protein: CASSLVGSGNTIYF
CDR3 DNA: TGTGCCAGCAGCTTAGTGGGATCTGGAAACACCATATATTTT

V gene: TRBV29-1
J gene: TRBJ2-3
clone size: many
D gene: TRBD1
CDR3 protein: CSVERQGLTDTQYF
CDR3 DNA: TGCAGCGTTGAAAGACAGGGTCTCACAGATACGCAGTATTTT

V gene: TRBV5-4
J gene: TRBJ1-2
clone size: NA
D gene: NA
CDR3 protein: CASSRVAERAGYTF
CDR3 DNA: TGTGCCAGCAGCCGCGTAGCAGAGCGGGCTGGCTACACCTTC

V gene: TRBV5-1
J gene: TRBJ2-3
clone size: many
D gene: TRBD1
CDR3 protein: CASRDRGTTDTQYF
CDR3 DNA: TGCGCCAGCAGAGACAGGGGGACGACAGATACGCAGTATTTT

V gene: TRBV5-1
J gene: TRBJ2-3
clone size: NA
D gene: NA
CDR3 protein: CASSSIQGSTQYF
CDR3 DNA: TGCGCCAGCAGCTCCATACAGGGTAGTACGCAGTATTTT